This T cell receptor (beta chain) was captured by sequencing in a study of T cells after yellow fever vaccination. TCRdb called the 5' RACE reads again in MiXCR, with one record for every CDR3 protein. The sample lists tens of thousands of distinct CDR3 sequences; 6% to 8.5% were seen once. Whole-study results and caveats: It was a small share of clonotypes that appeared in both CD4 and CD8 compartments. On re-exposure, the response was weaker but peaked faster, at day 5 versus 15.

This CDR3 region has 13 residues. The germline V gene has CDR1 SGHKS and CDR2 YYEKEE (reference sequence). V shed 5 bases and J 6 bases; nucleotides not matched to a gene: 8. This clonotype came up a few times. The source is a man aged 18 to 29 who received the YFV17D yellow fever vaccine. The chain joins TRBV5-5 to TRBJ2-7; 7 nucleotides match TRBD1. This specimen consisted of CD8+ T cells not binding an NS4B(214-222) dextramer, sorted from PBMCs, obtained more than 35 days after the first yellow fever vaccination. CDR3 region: CASRLRDSSEQYF. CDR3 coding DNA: TGTGCCAGCAGACTGAGGGACAGTTCCGAGCAGTACTTC.